This T cell receptor beta chain was sequenced in a study of CD8 T cells in Susac syndrome. Sequencing of TCR beta was performed on blood CD8+ T cells and on blood CD4+ T cells. Each multiple sclerosis control was a treatment-naive patient with relapsing-remitting disease that was either stable or active. TEMRA cells underwent FACS enrichment and CD8+ and CD4+ T cells underwent negative isolation. The length of the CDR3 is 13 residues. The V end lost 0 bases, the J end lost 7 bases, and 10 bases lay between the germline ends. In germline, CDR1 is LGHDT, CDR2 YNNKEL (reference sequence). RNA, at roughly 0.45 to 1 ug, was reverse transcribed with random hexamers. Across 54 Vbeta and 13 Jbeta, immunoSEQ multiplex PCR amplified TCR beta CDR3. One entry per CDR3 protein results from TCRdb running MiXCR on the immunoSEQ multiplex PCR reads. This table holds approximately 130,000 distinct CDR3 sequences, 90% to 95% found once.

The source material was CD8+ T cells from PBMCs. This chain uses TRBV3-1 with TRBJ2-7; TRBD1 or TRBD2 may be the D gene (5 bases each). The clonotype comes from a human donor with multiple sclerosis. The CDR3 here is CASSQDLEGEQYF. The CDR3 nucleotides are TGTGCCAGCAGCCAAGATCTCGAGGGGGAGCAGTACTTC.